The rows below give T cell receptor beta chains drawn from one sample of a study of shared clonotypes between healthy human individuals. Assay used: immunoSEQ multiplex PCR; TCRdb lists only in-frame clones, some missing. The profile shows over 800,000 clones, around 93% of them singletons. The sequenced material came from naive CD8+ T cells sorted from blood. All receptors derive from a young man in good health. CDR3s include the opening cysteine and the closing phenylalanine or tryptophan. A D gene is named only where the DNA matches it firmly. Rows may omit the clone size; those that give it use once, few, many or a size class.

d_call j_call clone_size v_call cdr3_aa cdr3_nt
TRBD2 TRBJ2-7 - TRBV4-1 CASSQTGLAAGEQYF TGCGCCAGCAGCCAAACGGGACTAGCGGCCGGGGAGCAGTACTTC
- TRBJ2-7 - TRBV27 CASSREGGVDEQYF TGTGCCAGCAGTCGAGAAGGGGGTGTCGACGAGCAGTACTTC
- TRBJ1-1 - TRBV28 CASSFGPSLNTEAFF TGTGCCAGCAGTTTCGGACCTTCTCTGAACACTGAAGCTTTCTTT
TRBD2 TRBJ2-1 - TRBV27 CASSLTLRGDEQFF TGTGCCAGCAGTTTAACCCTTCGGGGGGATGAGCAGTTCTTC
TRBD2 TRBJ2-1 - TRBV7-9 CASSPGLAGVDEQFF TGTGCCAGCAGCCCAGGACTAGCGGGAGTAGATGAGCAGTTCTTC
TRBD1 TRBJ1-1 - TRBV5-4 CASSSGTGELGIEAFF TGTGCCAGCAGCTCTGGGACAGGGGAATTAGGGATCGAAGCTTTCTTT
TRBD2 TRBJ2-3 - TRBV2 CASSGALAGVGDTQYF TGTGCCAGCAGTGGGGCACTAGCGGGAGTGGGAGATACGCAGTATTTT
- TRBJ1-2 - TRBV9 CASIPSVGGNYGYTF TGTGCCAGCATTCCCTCGGTGGGGGGTAACTATGGCTACACCTTC
TRBD2 TRBJ2-2 - TRBV18 CASSLRSSGRPTGELFF TGTGCCAGCTCATTACGCTCTAGCGGGAGGCCCACCGGGGAGCTGTTTTTT
TRBD1 TRBJ1-1 - TRBV15 CATTMGTVNTEAFF TGTGCCACCACCATGGGGACAGTGAACACTGAAGCTTTCTTT
TRBD1 TRBJ2-1 - TRBV7-6 CASSEGGQVAYNEQFF TGTGCCAGCAGCGAAGGGGGACAGGTTGCCTACAATGAGCAGTTCTTC
TRBD2 TRBJ2-5 once TRBV5-1 CASSLDRSGRARETQYF TGCGCCAGCAGCTTGGATAGAAGCGGGAGGGCCAGAGAGACCCAGTACTTC
- TRBJ2-7 once TRBV7-9 CAIPAGNDDEQYF TGTGCGATACCGGCAGGGAACGATGACGAGCAGTACTTC
TRBD2 TRBJ2-1 - TRBV5-1 CASSLLAGGSSYNEQFF TGCGCCAGCAGCTTATTAGCGGGAGGGAGCTCCTACAATGAGCAGTTCTTC
- TRBJ2-7 few TRBV28 CASSLRDRGLDVEQYF TGTGCCAGCAGTTTACGAGATCGAGGTTTGGACGTGGAGCAGTACTTC
- TRBJ2-2 few TRBV6-5 CASSIFDTGELFF TGTGCCAGCAGCATCTTCGACACCGGGGAGCTGTTTTTT
- TRBJ2-5 - TRBV28 CASSTYRVQMAQYF TGTGCCAGCAGTACCTATAGGGTTCAAATGGCCCAGTACTTC
- TRBJ2-5 - TRBV7-9 CASKDGTTYQETQYF TGTGCCAGCAAGGACGGAACTACGTATCAAGAGACCCAGTACTTC
- TRBJ2-7 once TRBV7-9 CASSPLGPSYEQYF TGTGCCAGCAGCCCCCTCGGGCCCTCCTACGAGCAGTACTTC
- TRBJ2-3 few TRBV7-9 CASSLGTDTQYF TGTGCCAGCAGCTTAGGAACAGATACGCAGTATTTT
TRBD1 TRBJ2-7 - TRBV9 CASSAGTGGYEQYF TGTGCCAGCAGCGCTGGGACAGGGGGATACGAGCAGTACTTC
- TRBJ2-7 - TRBV27 CASSFLGRGKEQYF TGTGCCAGCAGTTTCCTGGGCCGAGGGAAGGAGCAGTACTTC
- TRBJ2-7 - TRBV4-3 CASSQGLGGERYEQYF TGCGCCAGCAGCCAAGGGTTGGGGGGAGAACGCTACGAGCAGTACTTC
TRBD2 TRBJ2-3 - TRBV7-8 CASSLGVSGVTDTQYF TGTGCCAGCAGCTTAGGGGTCAGCGGGGTCACAGATACGCAGTATTTT
TRBD1 TRBJ1-2 - TRBV9 CASSGLRDRGGYTF TGTGCCAGCAGCGGCCTCCGGGACAGGGGAGGCTACACCTTC
- TRBJ2-1 - TRBV9 CASSVNEWGEQFF TGTGCCAGCAGCGTAAACGAATGGGGGGAGCAGTTCTTC
TRBD1 TRBJ2-2 - TRBV9 CASSVAQGQKHGELFF TGTGCCAGCAGCGTAGCGCAGGGACAGAAGCACGGGGAGCTGTTTTTT
- TRBJ2-7 - TRBV20-1 CSASDHEQYF TGCAGTGCCAGCGATCACGAGCAGTACTTC
- TRBJ2-2 - TRBV6-6 CASSYVPGELFF TGTGCCAGCAGTTACGTTCCCGGGGAGCTGTTTTTT
- TRBJ1-1 - TRBV27 CASSAGTLRGAFF TGTGCCAGCAGTGCCGGGACTTTGCGGGGAGCTTTCTTT
- TRBJ2-7 - TRBV19 CASSSTPEVSYEQYF TGTGCCAGTAGTAGTACACCCGAAGTTTCCTACGAGCAGTACTTC
- TRBJ1-1 - TRBV5-4 CASSLFAGMNTEAFF TGTGCCAGCAGCTTGTTTGCGGGGATGAACACTGAAGCTTTCTTT
- TRBJ2-7 - TRBV2 CASLWTSGPEQYF TGTGCCAGCTTGTGGACAAGTGGGCCCGAGCAGTACTTC
- TRBJ2-5 - TRBV14 CASSPLTGTAQETQYF TGTGCCAGCAGCCCCCTCACCGGGACGGCCCAAGAGACCCAGTACTTC
TRBD2 TRBJ2-1 - TRBV19 CASSMRLAGVNNEQFF TGTGCCAGTAGTATGAGACTAGCGGGAGTCAACAATGAGCAGTTCTTC
- TRBJ1-1 - TRBV7-6 CASSLGRWGLGAEAFF TGTGCCAGCAGCTTGGGCAGGTGGGGGCTAGGCGCTGAAGCTTTCTTT
- TRBJ1-3 - TRBV11-2 CASSYGQTSGNTIYF TGTGCCAGCAGCTACGGACAGACCTCTGGAAACACCATATATTTT
TRBD2 TRBJ2-7 - TRBV9 CASSVADGRAYEQYF TGTGCCAGCAGCGTAGCCGACGGGAGGGCCTACGAGCAGTACTTC
TRBD2 TRBJ2-7 - TRBV29-1 CSVEGGLDSYEQYF TGCAGCGTTGAAGGGGGACTAGACTCCTACGAGCAGTACTTC
- TRBJ2-3 - TRBV2 CASSGDYTSTDTQYF TGTGCCAGCAGTGGAGACTACACTAGCACAGATACGCAGTATTTT
TRBD1 TRBJ2-7 - TRBV6-5 CASGGQGYEQYF TGTGCCAGCGGAGGACAGGGCTACGAGCAGTACTTC
TRBD1 TRBJ2-7 - TRBV27 CASSPGQGAYEQYF TGTGCCAGCAGCCCCGGACAGGGGGCCTACGAGCAGTACTTC
- TRBJ2-1 - TRBV14 CASSQDKGNNEQFF TGTGCCAGCAGCCAAGATAAGGGTAATAATGAGCAGTTCTTC
- TRBJ1-1 - TRBV5-4 CASSPWLGGENTEAFF TGTGCCAGCAGCCCATGGTTGGGAGGGGAGAACACTGAAGCTTTCTTT
- TRBJ2-7 - TRBV27 CASREKDGASYEQYF TGTGCCAGCAGAGAAAAGGACGGGGCCTCCTACGAGCAGTACTTC
TRBD2 TRBJ2-7 - TRBV7-9 CASSGSGYEQYF TGTGCCAGCAGCGGTAGCGGGTACGAGCAGTACTTC
TRBD1 TRBJ2-3 - TRBV25-1 CASSPLGQGVTDTQYF TGTGCCAGCAGCCCGCTGGGACAGGGGGTTACAGATACGCAGTATTTT
TRBD1 TRBJ2-7 - TRBV28 CASSPTGGHEQYF TGTGCCAGCAGCCCGACAGGGGGCCACGAGCAGTACTTC
- TRBJ2-7 - TRBV29-1 CSVEGQTPYEQYF TGCAGCGTTGAGGGACAAACTCCCTACGAGCAGTACTTC
- TRBJ1-2 few TRBV30 CAWRKRGQYGYTF TGTGCCTGGAGGAAACGGGGGCAATATGGCTACACCTTC
- TRBJ1-1 - TRBV9 CASSPLTEAFF TGTGCCAGCAGCCCATTGACTGAAGCTTTCTTT
- TRBJ2-2 few TRBV11-2 CASSLGRLDTGELFF TGTGCCAGCAGCTTAGGCAGATTGGACACCGGGGAGCTGTTTTTT
- TRBJ1-2 - TRBV27 CASSSIGANYGYTF TGTGCCAGCAGTTCGATAGGGGCTAACTATGGCTACACCTTC
- TRBJ1-5 - TRBV19 CASSDGQTNQPQHF TGTGCCAGTAGTGATGGACAGACCAATCAGCCCCAGCATTTT